This T cell receptor beta chain was recorded in a study of OX40 agonist ivuxolimab in advanced cancers. Whole-study findings and limits: Clones of CD4+ and CD8+ blood T cells grew by week 6 at doses of 0.1 to 3.0 mg/kg. Mean expanded clone counts were higher in CD8+ than CD4+ T cells. Partial responders at 0.1-3.0 mg/kg showed near-lowest clonal expansion.

Here immunoSEQ multiplex PCR was the method, and the copy in TCRdb shows in-frame clones only, minus some. Of approximately 70,000 clones in the sample, 75% to 95% were seen once. On this clone itself: The antigen remains unidentified.

The source material was CD4+ or CD8+ T cells sorted from blood, sampled in a trial of the OX40 agonist ivuxolimab. This sequence was found in an adult with an advanced solid tumor such as melanoma, head and neck, liver or kidney cancer.

This chain's CDR3 is CASSDFSGTPSGANVLTF. CDR3 nucleotides: TGTGCCAGCAGTGATTTCAGTGGGACTCCCTCTGGGGCCAACGTCCTGACTTTC. The rearrangement links TRBV6-1 to TRBJ2-6, with a tentative D call TRBD2 (6 bases). CDR3 length equals 18 residues. V was clipped by 3 bases and J by 0 bases, with 15 bases between them. The germline CDR1 and CDR2 sequences are MNHNS and SASEGT.